The next 17 T cell receptor beta chains were all read from a single sample in a study of vaccination effects on CD4 cells after COVID-19. Pools of viral peptides were used by the ViraFEST assay to expand antigen-specific CD4+ T cells ahead of sequencing. Having been cultured for around ten days, the cells underwent CD4+ T cell isolation. No vaccinee had earlier SARS-CoV-2 infection, and nucleocapsid antibodies were negative. The data were produced by immunoSEQ multiplex PCR, yet TCRdb's version contains in-frame clones alone and is incomplete. The sample includes roughly 41,000 clones, roughly 62% of them seen just once. No antigen has been assigned to these receptors. The sequencing used CD4+ T cells from PBMCs cultured with HCoV-OC43 spike peptides, collected before COVID-19 vaccination. Subset reported: HCoV-OC43 spike overlapping peptide pool stimulation. Receptors originate from a human donor who received a COVID-19 vaccine.

This chain uses TRBV3-1 (or the pseudogene TRBV3-2) with TRBJ1-4; D not certain. The CDR3 consists of 14 residues. The germline gives CDR1 LGHDT, CDR2 YNNKEL (reference sequence). The germline V and J ends were trimmed by 1 base and 8 bases, with 11 bases remaining between them. CDR3 coding DNA: TGTGCCAGCAGCCAAGTGACTCGAGGAGAAAAACTGTTTTTT. Protein: CASSQVTRGEKLFF.

This sequence joins TRBV5-8 and TRBJ2-7; unclear D gene. This CDR3 is 15 amino acids long. The germline gives CDR1 SGHTS, CDR2 YDEGEE. The V gene lost 0 bases and the J gene lost 2 bases, with 12 bases spanning the gap. CDR3 residues: CASSLEPGFTYEQYF. The CDR3 DNA follows: TGTGCCAGCAGCTTGGAGCCAGGATTTACCTACGAGCAGTACTTC.

This clone came up once. The gene calls are TRBV19 and TRBJ2-1; 9 bases map to TRBD1. Germline CDR1 reads LNHDA; CDR2 reads SQIVND (reference sequence). Losses at the gene ends were 6 bases for V and 7 bases for J; bases not matched to a gene: 13. This CDR3 is built from 16 residues. CDR3: CASRPKGQGKGNEQFF. As DNA, the CDR3 is TGTGCCAGTAGACCTAAAGGACAGGGGAAGGGAAATGAGCAGTTCTTC.

V and J are TRBV6-5 and TRBJ2-3; TRBD2 aligns across 8 bases. Germline V gives CDR1 MNHEY, CDR2 SVGAGI. The CDR3 extends over 15 amino acids. Losses at the gene ends were 5 bases for V and 6 bases for J; bases not matched to a gene: 10. CDR3 loop: CASSTPAGRVDTQYF. The CDR3 DNA reads TGTGCCAGCAGTACCCCCGCCGGGAGGGTGGATACGCAGTATTTT.

The chain has TRBV6-5 and TRBJ2-3; 9 bases are shared with TRBD1. With 2 bases clipped from V and 9 bases from J, the junction kept 6 bases outside the gene matches. The CDR3 covers 14 residues. Germline-derived CDR1 and CDR2 are MNHEY and SVGAGI. CDR3 in amino acids: CASSYRDREDTQYF. For the CDR3, the DNA is TGTGCCAGCAGTTACCGGGACAGGGAGGACACGCAGTATTTT.

The table lists this clone with a few counts. The chain carries TRBV5-4 and TRBJ2-1; 13 bases match TRBD2. Trimming at V came to 2 bases and at J to 7 bases, leaving 3 bases not matched to a gene. The CDR3 is 15 amino acids. Germline V lookup: CDR1 SGHNT, CDR2 YYREEE (reference sequence). The CDR3 loop reads CASSLMTSGRNEQFF. In DNA, the CDR3 is TGTGCCAGCAGCTTAATGACTAGCGGGAGGAATGAGCAGTTCTTC.

This rearrangement joins TRBV3-1 (or the pseudogene TRBV3-2) to TRBJ2-2, with TRBD2 identical over 8 bases. J lost 1 base, V lost 6 bases, and 10 bases had no gene match. Per germline, CDR1 LGHDT and CDR2 YNNKEL (reference sequence). There are 17 residues in the CDR3. CDR3 sequence reads: CASSSRELAGNTGELFF. CDR3 nucleotides: TGTGCCAGCAGTTCCCGTGAGCTAGCGGGGAACACCGGGGAGCTGTTTTTT.

The J gene is TRBJ2-2, the V gene TRBV4-1; a weak D match, TRBD1 (6 bases). The CDR3 runs 12 residues. The ends were cut back, 5 bases at V and 6 bases at J, with 7 bases in the middle. Germline V gene lookup returns CDR1 MGHRA and CDR2 YSYEKL. This chain's CDR3 is CASSKGAGELFF. CDR3 in DNA: TGCGCCAGCAGCAAGGGGGCCGGGGAGCTGTTTTTT.

The table lists this clone with a few counts. The J gene is TRBJ2-3, the V gene TRBV6-4; no firm D call. Germline-derived CDR1 and CDR2 are MRHNA and SNTAGT. Trimming cost V 0 bases and J 4 bases, with 8 bases left between them. This CDR3 spans 14 amino acids. The CDR3 DNA follows: TGTGCCAGCAGTGACTCGATCGGCGCAGATACGCAGTATTTT. It specifies CASSDSIGADTQYF.

The chain joins TRBV24-1 to TRBJ2-5; 7 bases agree with TRBD1. CDR1 KGHDR and CDR2 SFDVKD come from the germline V gene. The CDR3 has 16 amino acids. The ends lost 4 bases at V and 4 bases at J; junction bases unmatched: 11. The CDR3 region is CATSEGLTGWGETQYF. The CDR3, as DNA: TGTGCCACCAGTGAGGGTTTGACAGGGTGGGGAGAGACCCAGTACTTC.

V is TRBV5-1 and J is TRBJ2-7; TRBD2 matches at 8 bases. J gave up 3 bases and V 4 bases, and 9 bases lay outside the gene matches. The CDR3 length is 15 residues. From germline, CDR1 is SGHRS and CDR2 YFSETQ. Here the CDR3 reads CASSLLSGGDYEQYF. The DNA for the CDR3 is TGCGCCAGCAGCCTGCTTTCGGGGGGGGACTACGAGCAGTACTTC.

This rearrangement joins TRBV3-1 (or the pseudogene TRBV3-2) to TRBJ2-1; 9 nucleotides agree with TRBD1. The CDR3 consists of 15 residues. Per the germline V gene, CDR1 is LGHDT and CDR2 is YNNKEL (reference sequence). Unmatched junction bases numbered 4, after V lost 2 bases and J lost 5 bases. The CDR3 coding sequence is TGTGCCAGCAGCCAATGGGACAGGGCGGACAATGAGCAGTTCTTC. It translates to CASSQWDRADNEQFF.

V gene TRBV11-2 combines with J gene TRBJ2-1; 13 bases map to TRBD2. The CDR3 runs 17 residues. CDR1 is SGHAT, CDR2 FQNNGV, per germline. Germline trimming cut 5 bases from V and 8 bases from J; bases unmatched to any gene: 12. CDR3 sequence: CASSLTSGGAFIHEQFF. The CDR3 DNA sequence: TGTGCCAGCAGCCTTACTAGCGGGGGGGCCTTTATTCATGAGCAGTTCTTC.

By proportion, this clone is large. This sequence joins TRBV3-1 (or the pseudogene TRBV3-2) and TRBJ2-7, with TRBD1 matching 7 bases. V shed 1 base and J 6 bases; nucleotides not matched to a gene: 0. CDR1 is LGHDT, CDR2 YNNKEL, per germline (reference sequence). The CDR3 consists of 12 residues. The CDR3 nucleotides are TGTGCCAGCAGCCAAGGACAGGGCGAGCAGTACTTC. It translates to CASSQGQGEQYF.

This clone was recorded only once. CDR3 region: CASTFRGANTEAFF. The CDR3 DNA reads as TGTGCCAGTACCTTCCGGGGGGCGAACACTGAAGCTTTCTTT. The V call is TRBV19, the J call TRBJ1-1; D is possibly TRBD1 (6 bases). V was trimmed by 7 bases and J by 1 base, leaving 13 bases between them. Germline V lookup: CDR1 LNHDA, CDR2 SQIVND (reference sequence). There are 14 residues in the CDR3.

V is TRBV19 and J is TRBJ2-1, with D uncertain. Trimming cost V 5 bases and J 2 bases, with 16 bases left between them. The V gene's germline CDR1 is LNHDA and CDR2 SQIVND (reference sequence). There are 16 residues in the CDR3. As DNA, the CDR3 is TGTGCCAGTAGTGAGTCCCACAAACCGACCTACAATGAGCAGTTCTTC. Residues: CASSESHKPTYNEQFF.

This chain connects TRBV5-4 to TRBJ2-3; TRBD2 agrees at 10 bases. The germline CDR1 and CDR2 sequences are SGHNT and YYREEE (reference sequence). Losses at the gene ends were 4 bases for V and 2 bases for J; bases not matched to a gene: 7. The CDR3 runs 16 residues. The CDR3 reads CASSARTSGHTDTQYF. The CDR3 DNA sequence: TGTGCCAGCAGCGCCCGGACTAGCGGACACACAGATACGCAGTATTTT.